This TCR beta chain was recorded in a study of cytomegalovirus exposure and HLA in healthy donors. The PCR contained 60 Vbeta and 13 Jbeta primers. Using immunoSEQ multiplex PCR, the repertoire was profiled, and TCRdb retains in-frame clones only, with some absent. The repertoire includes over 120,000 clones, around 10% of them detected once, and 1.8% sits in the top ten. The sequenced sample was PBMCs. The source is a man in his forties or fifties in good health and CMV-seronegative.

In nucleotides, the CDR3 is TGTGCCAGCAGCTTTGGCGGGGGGACCCAGTACTTC. It translates to CASSFGGGTQYF. The chain joins TRBV7-9 to TRBJ2-5; TRBD2 aligns across 7 bases. The CDR3 consists of 12 residues. The junction had 2 bases not matched to a gene; V was cut back by 3 bases and J by 7 bases. Germline V gene sequence: CDR1 SEHNR, CDR2 FQNEAQ (reference sequence).